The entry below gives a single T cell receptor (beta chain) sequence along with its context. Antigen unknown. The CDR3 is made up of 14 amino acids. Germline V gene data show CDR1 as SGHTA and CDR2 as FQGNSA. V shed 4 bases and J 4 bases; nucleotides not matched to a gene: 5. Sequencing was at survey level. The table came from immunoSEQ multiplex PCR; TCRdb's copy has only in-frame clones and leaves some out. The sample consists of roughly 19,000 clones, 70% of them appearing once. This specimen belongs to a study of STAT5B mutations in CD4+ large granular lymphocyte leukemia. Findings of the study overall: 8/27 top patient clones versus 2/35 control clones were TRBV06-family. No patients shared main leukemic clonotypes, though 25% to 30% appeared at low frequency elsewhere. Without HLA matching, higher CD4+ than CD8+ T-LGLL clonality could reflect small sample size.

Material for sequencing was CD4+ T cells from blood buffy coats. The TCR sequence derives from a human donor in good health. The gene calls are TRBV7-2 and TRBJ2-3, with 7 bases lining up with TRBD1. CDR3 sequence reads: CASSSRQGADTQYF. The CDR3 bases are TGTGCCAGCAGCTCCCGACAGGGAGCAGATACGCAGTATTTT.